This entry concerns a single T cell receptor beta chain. The sample comes from a study of patients and donors after allogeneic stem cell transplantation. The CDR3 is made up of 12 amino acids. The germline V and J ends were trimmed by 4 bases and 3 bases, with 5 bases remaining between them. Germline V gives CDR1 SGHTA, CDR2 FQGNSA. Each CDR3 protein is one row after TCRdb ran MiXCR on the RT-PCR reads. The profile covers approximately 2,500 distinct CDR3 sequences, with 17% appearing a single time and just under 20% taken by the ten largest. The sequence was obtained from a human donor who was either an allogeneic HSCT recipient or a stem cell or donor lymphocyte infusion donor (not recorded which). It is not recorded whose cells these are; they may come from a transplant donor. V usage is TRBV7-2 and J usage is TRBJ2-3; D gene ambiguous. The material sequenced was blood, either unsorted or a sorted T cell fraction (not recorded which). In nucleotides, the CDR3 is TGTGCCAGCAGCTACCAGACAGATACGCAGTATTTT. It encodes CASSYQTDTQYF.